The sequence of this T cell receptor (beta chain) was determined in a study of cytomegalovirus exposure and HLA in healthy donors. The primer mix had 60 Vbeta and 13 Jbeta primers. Profiling relied on immunoSEQ multiplex PCR, and the TCRdb table lists in-frame clones only, not all of them. The sample consists of 150,000 to 200,000 clones, 70% to 80% of them appearing once. Specimen: PBMCs. The clonotype comes from a man aged 25-40 years in good health and CMV-seronegative.

The CDR3 DNA reads as TGTGCCAGCAGCTCCGGGACTAGATATGGAGAGACCCAGTACTTC. Its translation is CASSSGTRYGETQYF. V and J are TRBV6-5 and TRBJ2-5; 8 bases are shared with TRBD2. Germline-derived CDR1 and CDR2 are MNHEY and SVGAGI. The J segment lost 4 bases and the V segment lost 6 bases, leaving 10 bases of the junction unmatched. This CDR3 comprises 15 residues.